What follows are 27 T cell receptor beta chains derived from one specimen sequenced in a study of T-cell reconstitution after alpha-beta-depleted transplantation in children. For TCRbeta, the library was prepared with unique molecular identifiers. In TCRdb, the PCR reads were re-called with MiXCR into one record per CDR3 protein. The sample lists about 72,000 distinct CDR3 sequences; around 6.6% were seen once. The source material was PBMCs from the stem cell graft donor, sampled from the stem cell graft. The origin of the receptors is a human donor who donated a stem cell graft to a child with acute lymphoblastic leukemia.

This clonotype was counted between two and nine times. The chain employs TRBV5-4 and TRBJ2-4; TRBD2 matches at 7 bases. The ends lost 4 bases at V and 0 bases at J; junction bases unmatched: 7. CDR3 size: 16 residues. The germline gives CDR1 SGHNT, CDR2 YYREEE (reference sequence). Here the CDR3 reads CASSLSGSGAKNIQYF. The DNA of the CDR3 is TGTGCCAGCAGCCTTAGCGGGTCCGGAGCCAAAAACATTCAGTACTTC.

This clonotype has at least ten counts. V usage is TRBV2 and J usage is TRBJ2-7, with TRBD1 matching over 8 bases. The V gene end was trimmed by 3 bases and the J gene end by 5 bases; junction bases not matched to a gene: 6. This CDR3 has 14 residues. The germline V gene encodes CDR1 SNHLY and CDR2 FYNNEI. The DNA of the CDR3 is TGTGCCAGCAGTGATGCAGGGGGCACGGACGAGCAGTACTTC. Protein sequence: CASSDAGGTDEQYF.

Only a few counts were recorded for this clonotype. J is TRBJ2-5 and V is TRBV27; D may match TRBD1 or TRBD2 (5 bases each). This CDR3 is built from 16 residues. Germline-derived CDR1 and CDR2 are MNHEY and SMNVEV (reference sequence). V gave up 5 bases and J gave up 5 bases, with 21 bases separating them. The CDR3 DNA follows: TGTGCCAGCAGTCCCACAACCATCAGACAGCGGGAGACCCAGTACTTC. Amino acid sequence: CASSPTTIRQRETQYF.

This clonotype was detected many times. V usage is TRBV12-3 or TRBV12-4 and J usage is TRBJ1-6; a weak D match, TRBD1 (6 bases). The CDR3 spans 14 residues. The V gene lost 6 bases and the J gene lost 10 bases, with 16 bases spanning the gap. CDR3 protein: CASSQQTGTSPLHF. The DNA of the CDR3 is TGTGCCAGCAGCCAGCAGACAGGAACCTCACCCCTCCACTTT.

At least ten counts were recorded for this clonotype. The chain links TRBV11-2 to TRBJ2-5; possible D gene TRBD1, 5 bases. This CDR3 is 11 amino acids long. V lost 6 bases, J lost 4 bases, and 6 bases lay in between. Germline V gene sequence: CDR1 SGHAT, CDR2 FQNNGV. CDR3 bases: TGTGCCAGCAGGGGGCCAGAGACCCAGTACTTC. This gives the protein CASRGPETQYF.

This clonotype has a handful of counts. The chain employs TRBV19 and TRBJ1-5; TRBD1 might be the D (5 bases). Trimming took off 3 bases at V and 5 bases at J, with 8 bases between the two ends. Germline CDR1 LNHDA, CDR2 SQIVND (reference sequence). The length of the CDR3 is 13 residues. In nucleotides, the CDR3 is TGTGCCAGTAGTATGGCAGGGTATCAGCCCCAGCATTTT. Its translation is CASSMAGYQPQHF.

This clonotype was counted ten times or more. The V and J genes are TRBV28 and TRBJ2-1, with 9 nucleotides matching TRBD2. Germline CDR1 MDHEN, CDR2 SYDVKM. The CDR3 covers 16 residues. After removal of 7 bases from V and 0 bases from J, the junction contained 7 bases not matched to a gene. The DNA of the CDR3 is TGTGCCAGCAACCCTAGCGGGATGAGCTCCTACAATGAGCAGTTCTTC. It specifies CASNPSGMSSYNEQFF.

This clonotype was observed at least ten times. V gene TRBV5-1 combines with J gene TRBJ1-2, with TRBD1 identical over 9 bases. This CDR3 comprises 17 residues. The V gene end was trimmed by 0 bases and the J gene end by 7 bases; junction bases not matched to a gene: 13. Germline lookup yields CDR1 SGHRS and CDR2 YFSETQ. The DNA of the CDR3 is TGCGCCAGCAGCTTGGCCTTTGGACAGGGGAAAGTGAGTGGCTACACCTTC. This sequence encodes CASSLAFGQGKVSGYTF.

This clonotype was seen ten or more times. This chain's CDR3 is CASSLTGTVGGNTIYF. For the CDR3, the DNA is TGTGCCAGCAGCCTAACCGGGACAGTGGGTGGAAACACCATATATTTT. The chain links TRBV11-2 to TRBJ1-3; 7 bases match TRBD1. The trim removed 5 bases at V and 3 bases at J, leaving 10 bases unmatched. The germline V gene has CDR1 SGHAT and CDR2 FQNNGV. The CDR3 covers 16 residues.

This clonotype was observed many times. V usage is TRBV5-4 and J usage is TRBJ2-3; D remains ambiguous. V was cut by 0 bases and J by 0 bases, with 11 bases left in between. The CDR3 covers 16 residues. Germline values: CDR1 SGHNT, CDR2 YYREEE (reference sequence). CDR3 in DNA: TGTGCCAGCAGCTTGGATCCCTCCGGGAGCACAGATACGCAGTATTTT. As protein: CASSLDPSGSTDTQYF. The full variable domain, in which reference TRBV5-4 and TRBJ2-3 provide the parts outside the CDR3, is ETGVTQSPTHLIKTRGQQVTLRCSSQSGHNTVSWYQQALGQGPQFIFQYYREEENGRGNFPPRFSGLQFPNYSSELNVNALELDDSALYLCASSLDPSGSTDTQYFGPGTRLTVL.

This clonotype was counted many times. CDR3 in amino acids: CASSLLTRDTQYF. For the CDR3, the DNA is TGTGCCAGCAGCTTATTAACGAGAGATACGCAGTATTTT. The rearrangement joins TRBV7-2 to TRBJ2-3; no clear D. V gave up 2 bases and J gave up 5 bases, with 8 bases separating them. The CDR3 loop spans 13 amino acids. Germline CDR1 reads SGHTA; CDR2 reads FQGNSA.

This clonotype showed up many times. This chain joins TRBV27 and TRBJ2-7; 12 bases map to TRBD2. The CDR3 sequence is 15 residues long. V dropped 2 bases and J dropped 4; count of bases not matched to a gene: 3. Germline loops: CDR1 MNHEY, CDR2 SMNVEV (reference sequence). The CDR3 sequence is CASSLRLAGAYEQYF. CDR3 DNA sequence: TGTGCCAGCAGTTTAAGACTAGCGGGAGCGTACGAGCAGTACTTC.

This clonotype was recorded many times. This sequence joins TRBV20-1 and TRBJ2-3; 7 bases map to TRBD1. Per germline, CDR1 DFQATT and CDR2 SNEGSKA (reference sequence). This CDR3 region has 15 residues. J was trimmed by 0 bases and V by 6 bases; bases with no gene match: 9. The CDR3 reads CSAETGTVSTDTQYF. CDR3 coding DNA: TGCAGTGCCGAGACCGGGACAGTTAGCACAGATACGCAGTATTTT.

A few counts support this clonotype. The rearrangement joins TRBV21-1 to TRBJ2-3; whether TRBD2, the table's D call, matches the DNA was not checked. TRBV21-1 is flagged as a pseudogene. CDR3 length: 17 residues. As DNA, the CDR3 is TGTGCCAGCAGCAAAAGGCCTAGCGGGACCGGCACAGATACGCAGTATTTT. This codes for CASSKRPSGTGTDTQYF.

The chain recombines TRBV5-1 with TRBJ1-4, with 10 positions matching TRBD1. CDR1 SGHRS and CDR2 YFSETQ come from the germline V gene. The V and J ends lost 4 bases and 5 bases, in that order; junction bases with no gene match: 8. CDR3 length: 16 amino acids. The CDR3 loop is CASSLLPGQGNEKLFF. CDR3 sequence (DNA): TGCGCCAGCAGCCTATTACCGGGACAGGGGAATGAAAAACTGTTTTTT.

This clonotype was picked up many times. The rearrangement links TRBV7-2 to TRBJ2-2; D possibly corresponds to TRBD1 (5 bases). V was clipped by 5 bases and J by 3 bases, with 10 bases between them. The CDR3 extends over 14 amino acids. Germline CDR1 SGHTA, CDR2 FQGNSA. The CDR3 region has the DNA TGTGCCAGCAGCGGTGACAGTTACACCGGGGAGCTGTTTTTT. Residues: CASSGDSYTGELFF.

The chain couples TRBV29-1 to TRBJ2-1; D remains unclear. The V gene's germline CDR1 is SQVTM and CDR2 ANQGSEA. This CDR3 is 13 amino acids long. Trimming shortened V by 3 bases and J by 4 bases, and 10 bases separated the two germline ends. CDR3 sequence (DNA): TGCAGCGTTGAGATACTTAAATACAATGAGCAGTTCTTC. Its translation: CSVEILKYNEQFF.

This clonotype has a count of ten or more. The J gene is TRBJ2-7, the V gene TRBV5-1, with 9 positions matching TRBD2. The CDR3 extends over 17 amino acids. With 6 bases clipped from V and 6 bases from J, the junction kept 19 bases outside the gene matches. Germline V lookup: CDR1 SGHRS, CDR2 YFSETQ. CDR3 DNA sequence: TGCGCCAGCACCGTTTCAGAGATAGCGGGAGTAAGTACCGAGCAGTACTTC. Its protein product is CASTVSEIAGVSTEQYF. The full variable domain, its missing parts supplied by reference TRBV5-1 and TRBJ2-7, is KAGVTQTPRYLIKTRGQQVTLSCSPISGHRSVSWYQQTPGQGLQFLFEYFSETQRNKGNFPGRFSGRQFSNSRSEMNVSTLELGDSALYLCASTVSEIAGVSTEQYFGPGTRLTVT.

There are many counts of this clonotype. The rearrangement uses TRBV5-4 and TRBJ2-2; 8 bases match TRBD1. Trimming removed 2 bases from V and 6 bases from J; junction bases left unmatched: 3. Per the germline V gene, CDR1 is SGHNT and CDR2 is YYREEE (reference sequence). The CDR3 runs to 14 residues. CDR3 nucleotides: TGTGCCAGCAGCTTTCAGGGGGCGTCCGGGGAGCTGTTTTTT. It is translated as CASSFQGASGELFF.

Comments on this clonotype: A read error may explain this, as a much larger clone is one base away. The DNA for the CDR3 is TGTGGCAGCAGCCCCGGAGGGGGAATAGGCGGCTACACCTTC. It codes for CGSSPGGGIGGYTF. The rearrangement joins TRBV9 to TRBJ1-2, with TRBD1 as a possible D gene (6 bases). Germline assignment: CDR1 SGDLS and CDR2 YYNGEE. This CDR3 has 14 amino acids.

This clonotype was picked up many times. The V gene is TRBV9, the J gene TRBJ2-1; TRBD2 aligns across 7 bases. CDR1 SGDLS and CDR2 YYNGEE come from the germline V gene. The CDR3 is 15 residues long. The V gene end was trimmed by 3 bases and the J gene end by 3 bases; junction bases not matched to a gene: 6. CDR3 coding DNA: TGTGCCAGCAGCGCCGCCGGCGGGAGCTACAATGAGCAGTTCTTC. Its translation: CASSAAGGSYNEQFF.

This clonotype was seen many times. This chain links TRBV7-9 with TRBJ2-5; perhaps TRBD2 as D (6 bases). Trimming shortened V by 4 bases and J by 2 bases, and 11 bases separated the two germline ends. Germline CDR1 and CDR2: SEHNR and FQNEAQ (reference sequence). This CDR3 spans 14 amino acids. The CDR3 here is CASSSPGGQETQYF. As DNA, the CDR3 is TGTGCCAGCAGCTCACCTGGGGGGCAAGAGACCCAGTACTTC.

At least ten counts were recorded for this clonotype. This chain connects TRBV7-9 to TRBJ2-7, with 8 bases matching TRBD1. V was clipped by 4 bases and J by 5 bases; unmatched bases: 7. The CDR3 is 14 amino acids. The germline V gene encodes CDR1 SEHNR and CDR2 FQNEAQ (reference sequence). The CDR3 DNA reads TGTGCCAGCAGCTCCCCGGGACAGGATCACGAGCAGTACTTC. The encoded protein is CASSSPGQDHEQYF.

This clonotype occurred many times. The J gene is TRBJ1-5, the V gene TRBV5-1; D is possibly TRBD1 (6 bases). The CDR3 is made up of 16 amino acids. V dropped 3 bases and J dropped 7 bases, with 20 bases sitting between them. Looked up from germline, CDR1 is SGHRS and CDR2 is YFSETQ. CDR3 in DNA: TGCGCCAGCAGCTCCCTCCCTGGGGGGGCTGAACAGCCCCAGCATTTT. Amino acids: CASSSLPGGAEQPQHF.

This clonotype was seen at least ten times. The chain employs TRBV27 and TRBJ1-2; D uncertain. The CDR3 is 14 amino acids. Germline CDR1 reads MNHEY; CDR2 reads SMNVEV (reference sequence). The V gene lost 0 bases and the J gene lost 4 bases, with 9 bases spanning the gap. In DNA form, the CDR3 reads TGTGCCAGCAGTTTATCCCGGGGAATCTATGGCTACACCTTC. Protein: CASSLSRGIYGYTF.

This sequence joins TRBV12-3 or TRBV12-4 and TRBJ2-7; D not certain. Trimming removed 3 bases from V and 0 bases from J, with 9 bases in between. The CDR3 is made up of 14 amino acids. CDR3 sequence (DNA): TGTGCCAGCAGTTTCAGTTACGGCTCCTACGAGCAGTACTTC. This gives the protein CASSFSYGSYEQYF.

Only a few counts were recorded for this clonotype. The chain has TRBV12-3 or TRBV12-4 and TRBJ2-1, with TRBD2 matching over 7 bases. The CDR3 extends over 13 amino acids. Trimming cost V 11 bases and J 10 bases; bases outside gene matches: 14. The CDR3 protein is CAGGVGVGREQFF. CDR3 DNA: TGTGCCGGGGGGGTCGGCGTAGGGAGGGAGCAGTTCTTC.